The 4 T cell receptor beta chains given below trace back to one sample, sequenced in a study of T cell responses to AZD1222 COVID-19 vaccine. The protocol was immunoSEQ multiplex PCR, while the TCRdb copy is restricted to in-frame clones and leaves out a portion. The top ten clones hold 16% of a sample with about 100,000 clones, about 89% of them seen once. The starting material was peripheral blood, obtained on day 0 of AZD1222 vaccination. The receptors here all came from an adult in good health.

The chain joins TRBV18 to TRBJ2-2; D not certain. The CDR3 totals 13 residues. The V gene's germline CDR1 is KGHSH and CDR2 LQKENI. V lost 3 bases and J lost 6, with 8 bases in between. CDR3 residues: CASSPTFAGELFF. The CDR3 DNA is TGTGCCAGCTCACCTACATTCGCCGGGGAGCTGTTTTTT.

The rearrangement links TRBV9 to TRBJ1-2; D is unclear. In germline, CDR1 is SGDLS, CDR2 YYNGEE. Trimming removed 4 bases at V and 0 bases at J, with 13 bases between. There are 15 residues in the CDR3. CDR3 sequence (DNA): TGTGCCAGCAGCTTGAGTAACATCGCTAACTATGGCTACACCTTC. Its protein is CASSLSNIANYGYTF.

V and J are TRBV11-2 and TRBJ2-5; 8 bases map to TRBD1. V shed 5 bases, J shed 2 bases, and the junction held 10 bases outside the gene matches. The CDR3 totals 16 residues. Germline CDR1 SGHAT, CDR2 FQNNGV. In DNA form, the CDR3 reads TGTGCCAGCAGCGGCCCCGACAGGGGCCTTCAAGAGACCCAGTACTTC. Protein: CASSGPDRGLQETQYF.

This chain links TRBV5-8 with TRBJ1-5; 9 bases are shared with TRBD1. Germline V gene data show CDR1 as SGHTS and CDR2 as YDEGEE. The CDR3 sequence is 13 residues long. The junction had 3 bases not matched to a gene; V was cut back by 9 bases and J by 2 bases. CDR3 amino acids: CATGQGRNQPQHF. The CDR3 DNA is TGTGCCACCGGACAGGGGCGCAATCAGCCCCAGCATTTT.